This passage covers 12 T cell receptor beta chains from one sample sequenced in a study of metastatic and nonmetastatic thyroid tumors. Nobody among the patients had been given any treatment before thyroid surgery. From the PCR reads, TCRdb re-called clones with MiXCR. The sample consists of roughly 58,000 clones, under 5% of them appearing once. The sequenced material came from blood. Receptors were obtained from a female donor with papillary thyroid cancer or a benign thyroid nodule (not recorded which). Some clones in this sample may be carry-over from other donors' samples.

Regarding this clone: A much larger clone is a single base away; this may be a read error. V and J are TRBV11-3 and TRBJ2-1; D possibly corresponds to TRBD2 (6 bases). The germline gives CDR1 SGHNT, CDR2 YENEEA. The CDR3 spans 14 residues. V lost 4 bases to trimming and J lost 3 bases, with 10 bases between them. The CDR3 protein is CASSSVTSYNEQFF. CDR3 sequence (DNA): TGTGCCAGCAGCTCCGTGACTAGCTACAATGAGCAGTTCTTC.

This chain joins TRBV7-2 and TRBJ1-5; no firm D call. The ends were cut back, 4 bases at V and 0 bases at J, with 13 bases in the middle. The germline V gene encodes CDR1 SGHTA and CDR2 FQGNSA. CDR3 length: 16 amino acids. The CDR3: CASSSRVTYSNQPQHF. As DNA, the CDR3 is TGTGCCAGCAGCTCCCGTGTCACGTATAGCAATCAGCCCCAGCATTTT.

In this sample, this clone turned up many times. This chain's CDR3 is CAIQRGPSRGTEAFF. The CDR3 DNA reads TGTGCCATCCAACGGGGCCCCTCCCGTGGCACTGAAGCTTTCTTT. The rearrangement uses TRBV10-3 and TRBJ1-1; D may be TRBD1 (5 bases). CDR1 ENHRY and CDR2 SYGVKD come from the germline V gene. Trimming removed 8 bases from V and 4 bases from J, with 20 bases in between. This CDR3 spans 15 amino acids.

This clone has at least ten counts. The genes are TRBV6-5 and TRBJ2-3; TRBD1 might be the D (6 bases). Germline assignment: CDR1 MNHEY and CDR2 SVGAGI. The CDR3 is 17 residues long. Between the trimmed V and J ends, which lost 0 bases and 8 bases, there was a span of 21 bases. The CDR3 bases are TGTGCCAGCAGTTACTCTTCGCAGGGGAGCAAGAGAGGTACGCAGTATTTT. This sequence encodes CASSYSSQGSKRGTQYF.

This clone was seen ten or more times. The chain carries TRBV4-1 and TRBJ2-3; D gene unclear. The CDR3 consists of 13 residues. The V end lost 3 bases, the J end lost 5 bases, and 9 bases lay between the germline ends. Germline loops: CDR1 MGHRA, CDR2 YSYEKL. CDR3: CASSQQVLDTQYF. CDR3 bases: TGCGCCAGCAGCCAGCAAGTTTTAGATACGCAGTATTTT.

The rearrangement joins TRBV5-1 to TRBJ2-1; 8 positions match TRBD1. CDR1 is SGHRS, CDR2 YFSETQ, per germline. Trimming took 4 bases from V and 6 from J; bases not matched to a gene: 6. CDR3 size: 14 residues. CDR3 sequence (DNA): TGCGCCAGCAGCCTCACCGGGACAGGCAATGAGCAGTTCTTC. Amino acids: CASSLTGTGNEQFF.

The table lists this clone with many counts. The chain uses TRBV20-1 and TRBJ1-3; D uncertain. The CDR3 has 14 amino acids. CDR1 and CDR2 from the germline V gene are DFQATT and SNEGSKA (reference sequence). V shed 4 bases and J shed 4 bases, with 14 bases lying between them. Here the CDR3 reads CSATSLLVGNTIYF. The CDR3 region has the DNA TGCAGTGCTACCTCCTTACTGGTGGGAAACACCATATATTTT.

This clone showed up many times. V gene TRBV9 combines with J gene TRBJ2-2; 10 positions agree with TRBD2. The length of the CDR3 is 16 residues. J gave up 2 bases and V 4 bases, and 5 bases lay outside the gene matches. Germline V gives CDR1 SGDLS, CDR2 YYNGEE. CDR3 region: CASSKGLAVNTGELFF. As DNA, the CDR3 is TGTGCCAGCAGCAAAGGACTAGCGGTTAACACCGGGGAGCTGTTTTTT.

This clone was detected a few times. Given a much more abundant clone one base away, this may be a read error. The CDR3 protein is CASIPEGQLFF. For the CDR3, the DNA is TGTGCCAGCATTCCGGAAGGGCAACTGTTTTTT. This rearrangement joins TRBV7-4 to TRBJ1-4; no definite D call. Germline V gene lookup returns CDR1 SGHVT and CDR2 SQSDAQ. With 7 bases removed from V and 12 bases from J, the gap between germline ends came to 12 bases. The CDR3 extends over 11 amino acids.

This clone was recorded at least ten times. This chain uses TRBV5-1 with TRBJ2-7; possibly TRBD2 for D (5 bases). V dropped 4 bases and J dropped 2 bases, with 13 bases sitting between them. Germline V gives CDR1 SGHRS, CDR2 YFSETQ. This CDR3 is 14 amino acids long. CDR3 protein: CASSPTWTPYEQYF. The CDR3 region has the DNA TGCGCCAGCAGCCCGACCTGGACTCCCTACGAGCAGTACTTC.

Turning to this clone: The final CDR3 position lacks the conserved phenylalanine or tryptophan, pointing to a likely read error. The rearrangement links TRBV20-1 to TRBJ1-2; D gene uncertain. The CDR3 runs to 14 residues. Germline V gene data show CDR1 as DFQATT and CDR2 as SNEGSKA (reference sequence). CDR3 amino acids: CSGLKPGTAYVYTL. The CDR3 DNA sequence: TGCAGTGGCCTCAAGCCCGGAACAGCCTATGTCTACACCCTC.

This clone showed up many times. The V call is TRBV29-1, the J call TRBJ2-6; D call uncertain. Germline V gives CDR1 SQVTM, CDR2 ANQGSEA. The CDR3 has 16 residues. With 2 bases removed from V and 0 bases from J, the gap between germline ends came to 11 bases. CDR3 protein: CSVEIVRNSGANVLTF. The CDR3 region has the DNA TGCAGCGTTGAAATAGTTAGAAACTCTGGGGCCAACGTCCTGACTTTC.